The next 23 T cell receptor beta chains were all read from a single sample in a study of CD8 T cells in ankylosing spondylitis. MiXCR was run by TCRdb on the 5' RACE reads, yielding one entry per CDR3 protein. This table holds about 300,000 distinct CDR3 sequences, under 14% found once. Specimen: blood, either unsorted or a sorted T cell fraction (not recorded which). The receptors come from a female donor with ankylosing spondylitis or in good health (not recorded which).

This clonotype showed up many times. The gene calls are TRBV24-1 and TRBJ2-1; D is unclear. Germline values: CDR1 KGHDR, CDR2 SFDVKD. Deletions cut 4 bases from V and 9 bases from J, with 21 bases between. There are 16 residues in the CDR3. Here the CDR3 reads CATSDPGPFLDGEQFF. As DNA, the CDR3 is TGTGCCACCAGTGACCCTGGACCATTTTTGGATGGTGAGCAGTTCTTC.

In its sample, this clonotype was seen a few times. V and J are TRBV27 and TRBJ2-7; D is undetermined. The V gene lost 2 bases and the J gene lost 6 bases, with 17 bases spanning the gap. This CDR3 contains 15 residues. The germline V gene has CDR1 MNHEY and CDR2 SMNVEV (reference sequence). Here the CDR3 DNA reads TGTGCCAGCAGTTTAGGTACCGACCCTTCTCCCGAGCAGTACTTC. Amino acids: CASSLGTDPSPEQYF.

A few counts support this clonotype. The genes are TRBV5-1 and TRBJ1-4; a possible D gene is TRBD1 (5 bases). CDR3 length equals 14 residues. V was trimmed by 3 bases and J by 5 bases, leaving 11 bases between them. The V gene's germline CDR1 is SGHRS and CDR2 YFSETQ. This chain's CDR3 is CASSWLDRNEKLFF. CDR3 sequence (DNA): TGCGCCAGCAGCTGGTTAGACAGAAATGAAAAACTGTTTTTT. Based on the CDR3 plus reference TRBV5-1 and TRBJ1-4, the full variable domain is KAGVTQTPRYLIKTRGQQVTLSCSPISGHRSVSWYQQTPGQGLQFLFEYFSETQRNKGNFPGRFSGRQFSNSRSEMNVSTLELGDSALYLCASSWLDRNEKLFFGSGTQLSVL.

The chain carries TRBV4-2 and TRBJ2-3; D not resolved. Trimming left V 3 bases short and J 6 bases short, with 19 bases between. Germline lookup yields CDR1 LGHNA and CDR2 YNFKEQ. This CDR3 spans 16 amino acids. The DNA of the CDR3 is TGTGCCAGCAGCCAGGACGATAAGACCGGTTCGGATACGCAGTATTTT. It yields the protein CASSQDDKTGSDTQYF.

The chain employs TRBV28 and TRBJ2-1; TRBD1 or TRBD2 may be the D gene (5 bases each). Trimming left V 4 bases short and J 5 bases short, with 9 bases between. Germline CDR1 MDHEN, CDR2 SYDVKM. This CDR3 has 13 amino acids. As DNA, the CDR3 is TGTGCCAGCAGTTCTGGGGGTCACAATGAGCAGTTCTTC. The encoded protein is CASSSGGHNEQFF. The full variable domain, its missing parts supplied by reference TRBV28 and TRBJ2-1, is DVKVTQSSRYLVKRTGEKVFLECVQDMDHENMFWYRQDPGLGLRLIYFSYDVKMKEKGDIPEGYSVSREKKERFSLILESASTNQTSMYLCASSSGGHNEQFFGPGTRLTVL.

Worth noting for this clonotype: A read error may produce the germline difference seen at one junction end. This sequence joins TRBV20-1 and TRBJ2-2; 14 positions match TRBD2. Germline V gene sequence: CDR1 DFQATT, CDR2 SNEGSKA (reference sequence). The CDR3 length is 17 residues. CDR3 in DNA: TGCTGTGCTATCAAGGGACTAGCGGGGGTTAACACCGGGGAGCTGTTTTTT. Its translation is CCAIKGLAGVNTGELFF.

On this clonotype itself: A much larger clonotype is one base distant, so this may be a read error. V usage is TRBV7-2 and J usage is TRBJ2-3; maybe TRBD1 (6 bases). The J call could be wrong; TRBJ1-5 is a better fit for the DNA end. The CDR3 spans 14 residues. From germline, CDR1 is SGHTA and CDR2 FQGNSA. CDR3 in amino acids: CASSPDRYTDTQHF. In DNA form, the CDR3 reads TGTGCCAGCAGCCCGGACAGATACACAGATACGCAGCATTTT.

At least ten counts were recorded for this clonotype. The J gene is TRBJ2-7, the V gene TRBV28; either TRBD1 or TRBD2 may supply D (5 bases each). The CDR3 is made up of 14 amino acids. Germline CDR1 and CDR2: MDHEN and SYDVKM. With 7 bases removed from V and 0 bases from J, the gap between germline ends came to 13 bases. CDR3 sequence: CASKSGTYSYEQYF. The CDR3 bases are TGTGCCAGCAAATCCGGGACGTACTCCTACGAGCAGTACTTC. The full variable domain, its missing parts supplied by reference TRBV28 and TRBJ2-7, is DVKVTQSSRYLVKRTGEKVFLECVQDMDHENMFWYRQDPGLGLRLIYFSYDVKMKEKGDIPEGYSVSREKKERFSLILESASTNQTSMYLCASKSGTYSYEQYFGPGTRLTVT.

In regard to this clonotype: It may be a read error: a sequence one base away is much more abundant. The genes are TRBV20-1 and TRBJ1-1; 7 nucleotides align to TRBD1. CDR3 length: 11 amino acids. Germline values: CDR1 DFQATT, CDR2 SNEGSKA (reference sequence). Germline trimming cut 8 bases from V and 10 bases from J; bases unmatched to any gene: 10. CDR3 amino acids: CSSNGDRSAFF. CDR3 sequence (DNA): TGCAGTTCTAATGGGGACAGATCAGCTTTCTTT.

V gene TRBV11-2 combines with J gene TRBJ1-2; 8 bases match TRBD1. The V and J ends lost 4 bases and 5 bases, in that order; junction bases with no gene match: 15. Germline V gene sequence: CDR1 SGHAT, CDR2 FQNNGV. The CDR3 spans 17 residues. The CDR3 reads CASSSDPADRVIYGYTF. The CDR3 DNA reads as TGTGCCAGCAGCTCAGATCCCGCGGACAGGGTAATTTATGGCTACACCTTC. Full variable domain (outside the CDR3, taken from reference TRBV11-2 and TRBJ1-2): EAGVAQSPRYKIIEKRQSVAFWCNPISGHATLYWYQQILGQGPKLLIQFQNNGVVDDSQLPKDRFSAERLKGVDSTLKIQPAKLEDSAVYLCASSSDPADRVIYGYTFGSGTRLTVV.

This clonotype was seen ten or more times. The rearrangement joins TRBV7-2 to TRBJ1-5; tentative D call: TRBD1 (5 bases). The ends were cut back, 6 bases at V and 5 bases at J, with 14 bases in the middle. The CDR3 sequence is 14 residues long. Germline V lookup: CDR1 SGHTA, CDR2 FQGNSA. The CDR3 loop is CASSPDSQDQPQHF. The CDR3 DNA follows: TGTGCCAGCAGTCCTGACAGCCAAGATCAGCCCCAGCATTTT.

The genes are TRBV7-9 and TRBJ2-3, with D perhaps matching TRBD2 (7 bases). V was trimmed by 5 bases and J by 3 bases, leaving 18 bases between them. Germline V gene data show CDR1 as SEHNR and CDR2 as FQNEAQ (reference sequence). The CDR3 is 16 amino acids. CDR3 loop: CASSAGGGARTDTQYF. The CDR3 nucleotides read TGTGCCAGCAGCGCTGGGGGGGGGGCGAGGACAGATACGCAGTATTTT. Full variable domain (missing parts from reference TRBV7-9 and TRBJ2-3): DTGVSQNPRHKITKRGQNVTFRCDPISEHNRLYWYRQTLGQGPEFLTYFQNEAQLEKSRLLSDRFSAERPKGSFSTLEIQRTEQGDSAMYLCASSAGGGARTDTQYFGPGTRLTVL.

This clonotype was observed a few times. The chain has TRBV5-5 and TRBJ1-5; 10 bases line up with TRBD1. The J segment lost 5 bases and the V segment lost 4 bases, leaving 6 bases of the junction unmatched. Germline CDR1 SGHKS, CDR2 YYEKEE (reference sequence). This CDR3 has 15 residues. The DNA of the CDR3 is TGTGCCAGCAGCCCGCGAGACAGGGGGCATCAGCCCCAGCATTTT. Its translation is CASSPRDRGHQPQHF.

This clonotype was counted many times. The rearrangement links TRBV6-5 to TRBJ2-7, with 8 bases matching TRBD1. Germline trimming cut 0 bases from V and 3 bases from J; bases unmatched to any gene: 1. There are 14 residues in the CDR3. Germline V lookup: CDR1 MNHEY, CDR2 SVGAGI. The CDR3 region is CASSYSTGDYEQYF. DNA of the CDR3: TGTGCCAGCAGTTACTCGACAGGGGACTACGAGCAGTACTTC.

This sequence joins TRBV7-6 and TRBJ1-4; 8 bases fit TRBD1. Germline V gene data show CDR1 as SGHVS and CDR2 as FNYEAQ. The V gene end was trimmed by 4 bases and the J gene end by 5 bases; junction bases not matched to a gene: 6. CDR3 length: 15 residues. The CDR3 region is CASSSQQGANEKLFF. DNA of the CDR3: TGTGCCAGCAGCTCCCAGCAGGGGGCGAATGAAAAACTGTTTTTT.

For this clonotype: This may arise from a read error, as a much more abundant clone is one base away. The chain recombines TRBV5-1 with TRBJ2-1; maybe TRBD2 (7 bases). The CDR3 totals 16 residues. Germline V CDR1 and CDR2: SGHRS, YFSETQ. The ends were cut back, 3 bases at V and 3 bases at J, with 16 bases in the middle. The CDR3 sequence: CASSSGGVRIYNEQFF. The CDR3 region has the DNA TGCGCCAGCAGCTCGGGGGGCGTGAGAATCTACAATGAGCAGTTCTTC. Based on the CDR3 plus reference TRBV5-1 and TRBJ2-1, the full variable domain is KAGVTQTPRYLIKTRGQQVTLSCSPISGHRSVSWYQQTPGQGLQFLFEYFSETQRNKGNFPGRFSGRQFSNSRSEMNVSTLELGDSALYLCASSSGGVRIYNEQFFGPGTRLTVL.

This clonotype was seen repeatedly, ten times or more. This sequence joins TRBV5-6 and TRBJ1-2, with D possibly matching TRBD1 (5 bases). Looked up from germline, CDR1 is SGHDT and CDR2 is YYEEEE. The CDR3 is 12 residues long. V gave up 4 bases and J gave up 8 bases, with 12 bases separating them. CDR3 in DNA: TGTGCCAGCAGCCCAGGGTTTGGGGGCTACACCTTC. It yields the protein CASSPGFGGYTF.

This clonotype showed up many times. This chain joins TRBV12-3 or TRBV12-4 and TRBJ1-2, with a tentative D call TRBD1 (6 bases). CDR3 size: 15 residues. Trimming removed 3 bases from V and 4 bases from J, with 15 bases in between. This chain's CDR3 is CASSLSPGHLYGYTF. The DNA of the CDR3 is TGTGCCAGCAGTTTGTCGCCGGGACACCTCTATGGCTACACCTTC.

The chain combines TRBV5-1 with TRBJ2-1; D may correspond to TRBD1 or TRBD2 (6 bases each). Germline CDR1 and CDR2: SGHRS and YFSETQ. V was pared by 0 bases and J by 15 bases, with 19 bases between. The CDR3 totals 14 residues. The CDR3 DNA is TGCGCCAGCAGCTTGGAATCGGGGGCCCCGAAGCCGTTCTTC. Translated, it gives CASSLESGAPKPFF.

Ten or more counts support this clonotype. The chain recombines TRBV5-1 with TRBJ1-2; TRBD1 matches at 7 bases. The V and J ends lost 4 bases and 8 bases, in that order; junction bases with no gene match: 8. Germline lookup yields CDR1 SGHRS and CDR2 YFSETQ. The length of the CDR3 is 13 residues. The CDR3 region has the DNA TGCGCCAGCAGCCCCGGGACAGCGGGAGGCTACACCTTC. Translating it yields CASSPGTAGGYTF.

The sample holds many counts of this clonotype. V is TRBV29-1 and J is TRBJ2-3, with TRBD1 identical over 7 bases. J was trimmed by 2 bases and V by 4 bases; bases with no gene match: 6. CDR1 is SQVTM and CDR2 is ANQGSEA in the germline V gene. The CDR3 consists of 14 residues. For the CDR3, the DNA is TGCAGCGTTGGGGTGGGACAGACCACAGATACGCAGTATTTT. This gives the protein CSVGVGQTTDTQYF.

This clonotype was observed at least ten times. The chain has TRBV12-3 or TRBV12-4 and TRBJ2-2; 7 bases match TRBD1. V lost 3 bases to trimming and J lost 0 bases; unmatched junction nucleotides: 7. CDR3 length equals 17 residues. CDR3 nucleotide sequence: TGTGCCAGCAGTTTTCGACAGGGCCTTACGAACACCGGGGAGCTGTTTTTT. Translated: CASSFRQGLTNTGELFF.

There are many counts of this clonotype. The V and J genes are TRBV12-3 or TRBV12-4 and TRBJ2-1; no definite D call. The ends were cut back, 5 bases at V and 0 bases at J, with 8 bases in the middle. This CDR3 has 14 amino acids. The CDR3 bases are TGTGCCAGCAGTCCTAGTGTCTCCTACAATGAGCAGTTCTTC. Protein sequence: CASSPSVSYNEQFF.